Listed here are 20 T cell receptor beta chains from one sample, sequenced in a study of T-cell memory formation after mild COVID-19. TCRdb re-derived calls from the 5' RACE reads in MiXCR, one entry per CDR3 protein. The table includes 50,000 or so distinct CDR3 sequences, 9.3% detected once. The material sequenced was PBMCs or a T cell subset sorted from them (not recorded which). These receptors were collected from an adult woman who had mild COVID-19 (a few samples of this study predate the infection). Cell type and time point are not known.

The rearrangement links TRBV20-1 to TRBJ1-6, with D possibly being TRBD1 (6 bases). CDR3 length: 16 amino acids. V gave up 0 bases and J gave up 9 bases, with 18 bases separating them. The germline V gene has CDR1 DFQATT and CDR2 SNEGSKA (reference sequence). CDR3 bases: TGCAGTGCTAGAGATGCGGGGTACAGGGTTCGTTCACCCCTCCACTTT. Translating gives CSARDAGYRVRSPLHF.

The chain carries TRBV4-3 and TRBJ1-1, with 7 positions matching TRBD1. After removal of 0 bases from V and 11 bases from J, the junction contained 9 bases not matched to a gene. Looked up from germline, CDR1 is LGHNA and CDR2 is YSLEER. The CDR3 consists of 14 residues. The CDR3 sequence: CASSQERRGLEAFF. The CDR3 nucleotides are TGCGCCAGCAGCCAAGAGCGAAGGGGGCTTGAGGCTTTCTTT.

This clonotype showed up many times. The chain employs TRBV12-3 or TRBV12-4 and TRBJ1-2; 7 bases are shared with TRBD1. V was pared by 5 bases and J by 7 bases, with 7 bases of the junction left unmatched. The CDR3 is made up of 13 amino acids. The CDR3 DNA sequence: TGTGCCAGCAGTGTGAGACAGGGACTTGGCTACACCTTC. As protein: CASSVRQGLGYTF.

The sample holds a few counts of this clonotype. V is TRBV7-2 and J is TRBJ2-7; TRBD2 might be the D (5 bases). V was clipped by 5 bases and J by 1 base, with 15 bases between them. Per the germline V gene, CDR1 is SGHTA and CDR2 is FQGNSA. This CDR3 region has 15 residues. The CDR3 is CASSLEPGISYEQYF. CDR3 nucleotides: TGTGCCAGCAGCCTAGAACCCGGGATATCCTACGAGCAGTACTTC. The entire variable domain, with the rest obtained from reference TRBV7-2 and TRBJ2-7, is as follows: GAGVSQSPSNKVTEKGKDVELRCDPISGHTALYWYRQSLGQGLEFLIYFQGNSAPDKSGLPSDRFSAERTGGSVSTLTIQRTQQEDSAVYLCASSLEPGISYEQYFGPGTRLTVT.

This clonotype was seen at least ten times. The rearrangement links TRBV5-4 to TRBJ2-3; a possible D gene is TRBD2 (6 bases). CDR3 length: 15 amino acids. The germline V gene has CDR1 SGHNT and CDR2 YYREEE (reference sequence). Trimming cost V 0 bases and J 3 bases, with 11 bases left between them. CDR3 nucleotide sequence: TGTGCCAGCAGCTTGGCACTAGCAAGGACAGATACGCAGTATTTT. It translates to CASSLALARTDTQYF.

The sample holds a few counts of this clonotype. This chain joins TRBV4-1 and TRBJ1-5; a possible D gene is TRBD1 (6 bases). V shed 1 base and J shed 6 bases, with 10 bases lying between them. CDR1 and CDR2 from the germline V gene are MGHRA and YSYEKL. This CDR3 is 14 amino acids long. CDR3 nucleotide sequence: TGCGCCAGCAGCCAAGTACAGGGTCGTCAGCCCCAGCATTTT. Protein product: CASSQVQGRQPQHF.

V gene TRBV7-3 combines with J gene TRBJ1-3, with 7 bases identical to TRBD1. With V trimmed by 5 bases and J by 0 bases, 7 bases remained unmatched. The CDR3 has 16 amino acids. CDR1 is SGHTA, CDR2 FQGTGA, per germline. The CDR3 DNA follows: TGTGCCAGCAGCCTGACAGGGACGAGCTCTGGAAACACCATATATTTT. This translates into CASSLTGTSSGNTIYF.

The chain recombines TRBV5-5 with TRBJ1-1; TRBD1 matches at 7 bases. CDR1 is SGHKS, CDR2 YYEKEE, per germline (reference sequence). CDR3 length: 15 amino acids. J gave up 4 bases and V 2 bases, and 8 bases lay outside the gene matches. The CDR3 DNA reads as TGTGCCAGCAGCTTTTCAGGGGGTGGCGGCACTGAAGCTTTCTTT. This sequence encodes CASSFSGGGGTEAFF.

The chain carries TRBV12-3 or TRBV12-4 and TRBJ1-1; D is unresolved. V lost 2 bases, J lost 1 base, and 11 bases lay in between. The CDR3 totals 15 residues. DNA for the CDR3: TGTGCCAGCAGTTTACTGCGCCCGGGGAACACTGAAGCTTTCTTT. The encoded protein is CASSLLRPGNTEAFF.

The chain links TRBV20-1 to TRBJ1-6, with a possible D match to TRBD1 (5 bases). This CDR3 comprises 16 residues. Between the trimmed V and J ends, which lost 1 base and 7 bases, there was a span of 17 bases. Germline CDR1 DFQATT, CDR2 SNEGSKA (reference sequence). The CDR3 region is CSARGPLETDNSPLHF. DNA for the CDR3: TGCAGTGCTAGAGGGCCTTTGGAGACAGACAATTCACCCCTCCACTTT.

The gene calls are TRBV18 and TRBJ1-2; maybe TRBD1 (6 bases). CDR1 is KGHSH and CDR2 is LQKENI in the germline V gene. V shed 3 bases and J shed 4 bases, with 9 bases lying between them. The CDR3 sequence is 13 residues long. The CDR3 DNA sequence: TGTGCCAGCTCACCCAAACAGGGCTATGGCTACACCTTC. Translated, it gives CASSPKQGYGYTF. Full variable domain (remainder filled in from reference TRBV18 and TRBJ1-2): NAGVMQNPRHLVRRRGQEARLRCSPMKGHSHVYWYRQLPEEGLKFMVYLQKENIIDESGMPKERFSAEFPKEGPSILRIQQVVRGDSAAYFCASSPKQGYGYTFGSGTRLTVV.

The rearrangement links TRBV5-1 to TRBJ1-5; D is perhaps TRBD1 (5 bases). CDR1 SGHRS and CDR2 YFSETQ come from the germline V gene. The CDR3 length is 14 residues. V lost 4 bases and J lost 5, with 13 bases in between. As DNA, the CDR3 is TGCGCCAGCAGCAAAGACAGTCCTCATCAGCCCCAGCATTTT. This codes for CASSKDSPHQPQHF.

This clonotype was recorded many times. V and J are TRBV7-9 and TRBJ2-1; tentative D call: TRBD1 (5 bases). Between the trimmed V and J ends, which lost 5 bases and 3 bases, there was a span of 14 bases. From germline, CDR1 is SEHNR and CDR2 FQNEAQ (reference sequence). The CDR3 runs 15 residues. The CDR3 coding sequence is TGTGCCAGCAGCCGCCGAGGACACAACTACAATGAGCAGTTCTTC. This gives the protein CASSRRGHNYNEQFF.

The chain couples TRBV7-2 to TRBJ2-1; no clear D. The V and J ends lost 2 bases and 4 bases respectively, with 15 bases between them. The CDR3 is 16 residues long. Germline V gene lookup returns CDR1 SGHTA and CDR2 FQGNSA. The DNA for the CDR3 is TGTGCCAGCAGCTTACTTGTTGTTCCTGGGTACAATGAGCAGTTCTTC. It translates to CASSLLVVPGYNEQFF.

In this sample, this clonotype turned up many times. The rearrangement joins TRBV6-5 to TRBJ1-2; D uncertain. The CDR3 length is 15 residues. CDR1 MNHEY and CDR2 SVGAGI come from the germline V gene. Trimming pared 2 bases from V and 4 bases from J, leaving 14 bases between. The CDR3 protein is CASSYDTTRGYGYTF. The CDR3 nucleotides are TGTGCCAGCAGTTACGATACCACACGGGGCTATGGCTACACCTTC.

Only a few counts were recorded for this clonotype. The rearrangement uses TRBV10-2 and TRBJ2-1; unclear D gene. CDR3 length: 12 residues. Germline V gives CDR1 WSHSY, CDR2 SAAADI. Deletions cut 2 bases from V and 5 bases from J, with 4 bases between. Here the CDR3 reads CASSELNNEQFF. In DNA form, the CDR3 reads TGCGCCAGCAGTGAGCTCAACAATGAGCAGTTCTTC.

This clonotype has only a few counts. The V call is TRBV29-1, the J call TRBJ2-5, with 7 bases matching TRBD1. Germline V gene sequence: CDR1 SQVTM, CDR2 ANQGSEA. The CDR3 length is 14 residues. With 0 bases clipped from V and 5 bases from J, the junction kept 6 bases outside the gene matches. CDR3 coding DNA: TGCAGCGTTGAAGACACTCTCAGGGGGGAGACCCAGTACTTC. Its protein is CSVEDTLRGETQYF.

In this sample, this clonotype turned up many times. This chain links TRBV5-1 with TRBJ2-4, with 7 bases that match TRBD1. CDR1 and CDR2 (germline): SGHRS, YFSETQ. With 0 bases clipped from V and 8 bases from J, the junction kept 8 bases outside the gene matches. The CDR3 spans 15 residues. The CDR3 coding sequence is TGCGCCAGCAGCTTGGTCTCGACAGGGACGCACATTCAGTACTTC. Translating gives CASSLVSTGTHIQYF.

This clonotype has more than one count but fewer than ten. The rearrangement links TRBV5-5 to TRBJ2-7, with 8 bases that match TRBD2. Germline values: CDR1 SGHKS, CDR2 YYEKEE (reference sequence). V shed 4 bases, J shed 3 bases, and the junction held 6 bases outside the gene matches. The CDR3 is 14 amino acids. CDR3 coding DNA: TGTGCCAGCAGCGCTCCACTAGCGGTCTACGAGCAGTACTTC. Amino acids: CASSAPLAVYEQYF. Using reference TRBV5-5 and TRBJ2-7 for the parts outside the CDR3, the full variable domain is DAGVTQSPTHLIKTRGQQVTLRCSPISGHKSVSWYQQVLGQGPQFIFQYYEKEERGRGNFPDRFSARQFPNYSSELNVNALLLGDSALYLCASSAPLAVYEQYFGPGTRLTVT.

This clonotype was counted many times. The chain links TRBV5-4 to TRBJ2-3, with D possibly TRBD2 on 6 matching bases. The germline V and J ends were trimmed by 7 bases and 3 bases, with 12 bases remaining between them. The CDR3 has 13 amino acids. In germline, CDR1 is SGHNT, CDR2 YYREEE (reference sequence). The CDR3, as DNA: TGTGCCAGCGCGGCGGGGATGACAGATACGCAGTATTTT. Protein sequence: CASAAGMTDTQYF.